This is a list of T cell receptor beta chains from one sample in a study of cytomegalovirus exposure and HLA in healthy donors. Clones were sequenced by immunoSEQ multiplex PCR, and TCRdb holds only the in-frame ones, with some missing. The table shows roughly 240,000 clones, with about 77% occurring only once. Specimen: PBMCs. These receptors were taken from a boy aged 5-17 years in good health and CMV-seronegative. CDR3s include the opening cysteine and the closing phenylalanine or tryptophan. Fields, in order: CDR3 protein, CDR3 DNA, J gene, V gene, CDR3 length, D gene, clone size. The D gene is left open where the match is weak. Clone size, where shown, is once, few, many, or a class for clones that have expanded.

CASSFNRVHEQFF	TGCGCCAGCAGCTTCAACAGGGTTCATGAGCAGTTCTTC	TRBJ2-1	TRBV5-1	13	-	-
CAWRRGSRTGELFF	TGTGCCTGGAGGCGCGGCAGCCGAACCGGGGAGCTGTTTTTT	TRBJ2-2	TRBV30	14	-	-
CAWSAGGTDTQYF	TGTGCCTGGAGTGCGGGGGGGACAGATACGCAGTATTTT	TRBJ2-3	TRBV30	13	TRBD2	-
CASSDLGVGEKLFF	TGTGCCAGCAGTGACTTGGGAGTTGGTGAAAAACTGTTTTTT	TRBJ1-4	TRBV2	14	-	-
CASRSIPGWDYGYTF	TGTGCCAGCAGGTCCATCCCGGGGTGGGACTATGGCTACACCTTC	TRBJ1-2	TRBV6-1	15	-	-
CASRTEADTQYF	TGTGCCAGCCGAACTGAGGCAGATACGCAGTATTTT	TRBJ2-3	TRBV6-6	12	-	once
CASGSTSLAVYEQYF	TGTGCCAGCGGATCGACTTCCCTTGCCGTCTACGAGCAGTACTTC	TRBJ2-7	TRBV6-1	15	-	-
CASYKTGGAQPQHF	TGTGCCAGTTATAAGACAGGGGGCGCGCAGCCCCAGCATTTT	TRBJ1-5	TRBV19	14	TRBD1	-
CASSLSGTGGNSPLHF	TGCGCCAGCAGCCTCTCAGGGACAGGGGGTAATTCACCCCTCCACTTT	TRBJ1-6	TRBV4-1	16	TRBD1	-
CASSERGGRDTIYF	TGTGCCAGCAGTGAAAGGGGGGGGAGGGACACCATATATTTT	TRBJ1-3	TRBV6-1	14	-	few
CASSLVTGYGYTF	TGTGCCAGCTCCCTTGTGACAGGCTATGGCTACACCTTC	TRBJ1-2	TRBV27	13	-	-